This TCR beta chain was profiled in a study of T cell repertoires in cytomegalovirus infection. Background on the study: It can be stated that public TCR beta signatures indicated CMV infection as well as a matching HLA type.

Study results and caveats: Frequencies of public TCR beta families were cumulated, and this identified carriers of CMV plus the relevant HLA. Predominance within the ex vivo response was attributable to HLA-C-restricted CMV-specific TCR beta clonotypes.

TCRdb called the reads again in MiXCR, with one record for every CDR3 protein. The sample lists roughly 500,000 distinct CDR3 sequences, under 55% occurring once. The ends were cut back, 3 bases at V and 4 bases at J, with 6 bases in the middle. Per germline, CDR1 MDHEN and CDR2 SYDVKM. This CDR3 region has 12 residues. A note on this clonotype: As yet, its antigen is unknown.

The gene calls are TRBV28 and TRBJ1-2; D gene ambiguous. Sequences were derived from cultured PBMCs, sampled from culture after CMV antigen stimulation. The source of this sequence is a human donor in good health (CMV status not recorded). Some clones in this sample may be carry-over from other donors' samples. The CDR3 bases are TGTGCCAGCAGTTTGACCGTCTATGGCTACACCTTC. It specifies CASSLTVYGYTF.